This is a list of T cell receptor beta chains from one sample in a study of beta chain features in type 1 diabetes. Data came from immunoSEQ multiplex PCR; TCRdb stores just in-frame clones and leaves some out. The data hold about 700,000 clones, with roughly 13% observed a single time. Source material: naive CD4+ T cells from blood. These receptors originate from a man younger than 35 with type 1 diabetes. CDR3s include the opening cysteine and the closing phenylalanine or tryptophan. The D gene is left open where the match is weak.

>-|16|TRBV15
CATSRDLAGRGYGYTF
>-|15|TRBV21-1
CASSKAEAPQETQYF
>-|12|TRBV9
CASSVFSDGYTF
>-|12|TRBV30
CAWSVLVSMAFF
>-|14|TRBV13
CASSPATGANVLTF
>TRBD2|15|TRBV28
CASSSAAGPNNEQFF
>-|10|TRBV2
CASSTYEQYF
>-|12|TRBV5-1
CASSQGRNEQYF
>-|13|TRBV30
CAWSVLDRSPLHF
>-|13|TRBV25-1
CASSENGGDVLTF
>-|12|TRBV6-6
CASSYSRNGYTF
>TRBD1|14|TRBV11-2
CASSPGTGLYEQYF
>-|14|TRBV5-1
CASSLAPGDTEAFF
>-|13|TRBV18
CASSPSRTPEAFF
>-|13|TRBV7-2
CASSLGFAYEQYF
>-|15|TRBV25-1
CASSDLGLAGGKLFF
>-|14|TRBV19
CASSIRLESYEQYF
>-|13|TRBV29-1
CSVEDLLGNTIYF
>-|15|TRBV9
CASSVGQINNSPLHF
>-|15|TRBV5-1
CASSLDRTSTDTQYF
>-|14|TRBV5-1
CASSFGSGGNEQFF
>-|15|TRBV19
CASSIIPTAGNTIYF
>-|12|TRBV2
CASKAANYGYTF
>-|13|TRBV29-1
CSVEVRGGPELFF
>TRBD1|14|TRBV29-1
CSVEGTADNYGYTF
>-|15|TRBV27
CASSFGTPRDSPLHF
>TRBD2|18|TRBV7-9
CASSARLAGGLGTDTQYF
>-|14|TRBV2
CASSDGGQAYEQYF
>-|13|TRBV14
CASSQGRTDTQYF
>-|13|TRBV19
CASSTPQGYEQYF